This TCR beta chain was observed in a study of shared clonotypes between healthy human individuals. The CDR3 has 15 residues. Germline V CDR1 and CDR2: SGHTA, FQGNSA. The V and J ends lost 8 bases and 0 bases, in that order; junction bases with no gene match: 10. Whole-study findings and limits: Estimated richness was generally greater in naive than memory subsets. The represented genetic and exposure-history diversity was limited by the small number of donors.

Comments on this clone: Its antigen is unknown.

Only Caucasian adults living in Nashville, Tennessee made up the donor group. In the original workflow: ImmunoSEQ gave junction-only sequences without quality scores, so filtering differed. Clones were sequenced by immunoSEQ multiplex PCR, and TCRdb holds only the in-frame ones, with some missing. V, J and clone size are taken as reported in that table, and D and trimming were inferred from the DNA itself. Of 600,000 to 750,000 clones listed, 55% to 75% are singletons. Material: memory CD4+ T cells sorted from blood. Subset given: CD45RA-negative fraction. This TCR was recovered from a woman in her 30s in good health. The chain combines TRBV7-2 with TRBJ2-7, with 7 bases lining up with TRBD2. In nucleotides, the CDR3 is TGTGCCAGCGGTCGGGTGGGAGGGCCCTCCTACGAGCAGTACTTC. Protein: CASGRVGGPSYEQYF.